Following are 23 T cell receptor beta chains from one sample sequenced in a study of neurological immune-mediated disorders. TCRdb re-derived calls from the 5' RACE reads in MiXCR, one entry per CDR3 protein. The sample holds tens of thousands of distinct CDR3 sequences, approximately 5.8% seen once. Sequencing was performed on CD4+ T cells from blood. The receptor set was obtained from a woman aged 18 to 35 with multiple sclerosis.

In its sample, this clonotype was seen many times. V usage is TRBV7-9 and J usage is TRBJ2-3; D call uncertain. Germline V gives CDR1 SEHNR, CDR2 FQNEAQ (reference sequence). V was shortened by 5 bases and J by 1 base, with 13 bases between the two germline ends. This CDR3 has 15 amino acids. The CDR3 nucleotides are TGTGCCAGCAGCGAACCCCGGGCAGGCACAGATACGCAGTATTTT. The encoded protein is CASSEPRAGTDTQYF.

By its share, this clonotype is medium-sized (0.01 to 0.1%). The J gene is TRBJ1-1, the V gene TRBV6-4, with TRBD1 matching 7 bases. The CDR3 contains 14 residues. Looked up from germline, CDR1 is MRHNA and CDR2 is SNTAGT. V was pared by 6 bases and J by 2 bases, with 6 bases of the junction left unmatched. For the CDR3, the DNA is TGTGCCAGCAGCATGGGGACAGCTAACACTGAAGCTTTCTTT. This codes for CASSMGTANTEAFF.

This clonotype has a count of ten or more. This chain uses TRBV20-1 with TRBJ2-1; 9 positions match TRBD2. The germline CDR1 and CDR2 sequences are DFQATT and SNEGSKA (reference sequence). The CDR3 contains 16 residues. V shed 6 bases, J shed 5 bases, and the junction held 14 bases outside the gene matches. CDR3 region: CSALDRGTSTDNEQFF. For the CDR3, the DNA is TGCAGTGCCCTCGATAGGGGGACTAGCACCGACAATGAGCAGTTCTTC.

At least ten counts were recorded for this clonotype. The chain recombines TRBV5-1 with TRBJ2-7, with TRBD1 as a possible D gene (6 bases). This CDR3 contains 14 residues. V lost 0 bases to trimming and J lost 5 bases, with 12 bases between them. Germline assignment: CDR1 SGHRS and CDR2 YFSETQ. CDR3 residues: CASSLDRVGDEQYF. The CDR3 nucleotides are TGCGCCAGCAGCTTGGACAGGGTCGGGGACGAGCAGTACTTC. Variable domain in full (rest from reference TRBV5-1 and TRBJ2-7): KAGVTQTPRYLIKTRGQQVTLSCSPISGHRSVSWYQQTPGQGLQFLFEYFSETQRNKGNFPGRFSGRQFSNSRSEMNVSTLELGDSALYLCASSLDRVGDEQYFGPGTRLTVT.

This clonotype was observed many times. The chain uses TRBV6-5 and TRBJ2-5, with no clear D. There are 16 residues in the CDR3. Germline values: CDR1 MNHEY, CDR2 SVGAGI. With 0 bases removed from V and 0 bases from J, the gap between germline ends came to 11 bases. The CDR3 region has the DNA TGTGCCAGCAGTTACTCGATGAACGGTCACCAAGAGACCCAGTACTTC. It yields the protein CASSYSMNGHQETQYF.

This clonotype was counted many times. This rearrangement joins TRBV3-1 to TRBJ2-1, with unresolved D. V shed 0 bases and J shed 5 bases, with 11 bases lying between them. This CDR3 has 15 amino acids. Per the germline V gene, CDR1 is LGHDT and CDR2 is YNNKEL (reference sequence). The CDR3 nucleotides are TGTGCCAGCAGCCAAGATCCGTGGGCGGACAATGAGCAGTTCTTC. It specifies CASSQDPWADNEQFF.

This clonotype was seen at least ten times. The rearrangement uses TRBV20-1 and TRBJ2-5; possibly TRBD1 for D (6 bases). Germline V gives CDR1 DFQATT, CDR2 SNEGSKA (reference sequence). V was cut by 6 bases and J by 2 bases, with 22 bases left in between. The CDR3 consists of 16 residues. Written as DNA, the CDR3 is TGCAGTGCCACGCCCGATTGGGGACACCGACAAGAGACCCAGTACTTC. Amino acid sequence: CSATPDWGHRQETQYF.

This clonotype was observed at least ten times. J is TRBJ2-7 and V is TRBV7-2; TRBD1 matches 7 bases. Germline lookup yields CDR1 SGHTA and CDR2 FQGNSA. This CDR3 spans 16 amino acids. J gave up 6 bases and V 3 bases, and 14 bases lay outside the gene matches. The DNA of the CDR3 is TGTGCCAGCAGCTTCTTAGGAGACAGGGTCTCTAGCGAGCAGTACTTC. Protein sequence: CASSFLGDRVSSEQYF.

The table lists this clonotype with many counts. This sequence joins TRBV7-2 and TRBJ1-6, with D perhaps matching TRBD1 (6 bases). V was pared by 2 bases and J by 6 bases, with 11 bases between. The CDR3 runs 15 residues. Germline CDR1 SGHTA, CDR2 FQGNSA. The CDR3 spells CASSLQGPLNSPLHF. The CDR3, as DNA: TGTGCCAGCAGCTTACAGGGGCCCCTTAATTCACCCCTCCACTTT.

Turning to this clonotype: A much larger clone differs from this one at a single base, so this may be a read error. This chain joins TRBV15 and TRBJ2-5; D tentatively fits TRBD1 or TRBD2 (5 bases each). The CDR3 has 13 amino acids. Germline assignment: CDR1 LNHNV and CDR2 YYDKDF (reference sequence). CDR3 nucleotides: TGTGTCACCAGCGAGGGGCACAAAGAGACCCAGTACTTC. Translation: CVTSEGHKETQYF.

This clonotype was counted many times. This chain uses TRBV9 with TRBJ2-1, with D possibly TRBD1 on 6 matching bases. V dropped 3 bases and J dropped 3 bases, with 13 bases sitting between them. The CDR3 has 15 amino acids. Germline CDR1 is SGDLS and CDR2 is YYNGEE. The CDR3 loop reads CASSASGTNYNEQFF. The CDR3 coding sequence is TGTGCCAGCAGCGCGTCCGGGACAAACTACAATGAGCAGTTCTTC.

In this sample, this clonotype turned up many times. This sequence joins TRBV28 and TRBJ1-2, with D possibly TRBD1 on 6 matching bases. The CDR3 has 15 residues. Germline CDR1 is MDHEN and CDR2 is SYDVKM. Trimming stripped 6 bases from V and 3 bases from J, with 17 bases between. This CDR3 is CASRPFGQPYYGYTF. The CDR3 bases are TGTGCCAGCAGGCCCTTTGGACAGCCCTACTATGGCTACACCTTC.

This clonotype was seen many times. V usage is TRBV7-8 and J usage is TRBJ2-1; D unclear. This CDR3 has 13 amino acids. V gave up 1 base and J gave up 15 bases, with 16 bases separating them. Germline V gene lookup returns CDR1 SGHVS and CDR2 FQNEAQ. CDR3 nucleotide sequence: TGTGCCAGCAGCTTAGAGGTAGAGAGATTGGGGTTCTTC. It yields the protein CASSLEVERLGFF.

This clonotype turned up a few times. The chain links TRBV20-1 to TRBJ1-5, with D perhaps matching TRBD1 (5 bases). Trimming took off 6 bases at V and 1 base at J, with 10 bases between the two ends. This CDR3 contains 13 residues. The germline V gene encodes CDR1 DFQATT and CDR2 SNEGSKA (reference sequence). The CDR3 reads CSAQSGSNQPQHF. The CDR3 DNA reads as TGCAGTGCGCAGTCAGGGAGCAATCAGCCCCAGCATTTT.

This clonotype was counted between two and nine times. The gene calls are TRBV7-9 and TRBJ2-7; D call uncertain. The CDR3 has 11 amino acids. Germline V gene data show CDR1 as SEHNR and CDR2 as FQNEAQ (reference sequence). Deletions cut 3 bases from V and 7 bases from J, with 7 bases between. The CDR3 sequence is CASSLVGEQYF. Written as DNA, the CDR3 is TGTGCCAGCAGCTTGGTGGGAGAGCAGTACTTC. The full variable domain, with the rest looked up from reference TRBV7-9 and TRBJ2-7, is DTGVSQNPRHKITKRGQNVTFRCDPISEHNRLYWYRQTLGQGPEFLTYFQNEAQLEKSRLLSDRFSAERPKGSFSTLEIQRTEQGDSAMYLCASSLVGEQYFGPGTRLTVT.

This clonotype was observed at least ten times. The V and J genes are TRBV20-1 and TRBJ1-2; no clear D gene. The CDR3 length is 11 residues. Germline CDR1 DFQATT, CDR2 SNEGSKA (reference sequence). Trimming removed 0 bases at V and 5 bases at J, with 4 bases between. This chain's CDR3 is CSARDVYGYTF. The CDR3 bases are TGCAGTGCTAGAGACGTATATGGCTACACCTTC.

This clonotype was observed at least ten times. The V gene is TRBV7-2, the J gene TRBJ1-3, with D tentatively TRBD1 (5 bases). The CDR3 runs to 12 residues. V lost 1 base to trimming and J lost 8 bases, with 6 bases between them. Germline CDR1 SGHTA, CDR2 FQGNSA. Here the CDR3 reads CASSLGGDTIYF. For the CDR3, the DNA is TGTGCCAGCAGCTTAGGGGGGGACACCATATATTTT.

This clonotype was seen at least ten times. The J gene is TRBJ1-6, the V gene TRBV5-1; D not certain. Germline-derived CDR1 and CDR2 are SGHRS and YFSETQ. The CDR3 spans 15 residues. V lost 0 bases to trimming and J lost 7 bases, with 11 bases between them. The CDR3 is CASSLVSVENSPLHF. CDR3 in DNA: TGCGCCAGCAGCTTGGTCAGCGTAGAGAATTCACCCCTCCACTTT.

This clonotype was picked up many times. The CDR3 bases are TGCAGCGTTGAATTCCCCCGAGGAGGCCCCATATATTTT. It yields the protein CSVEFPRGGPIYF. The V call is TRBV29-1, the J call TRBJ1-3, with D unresolved. V was clipped by 2 bases and J by 11 bases, with 16 bases between them. CDR1 and CDR2 from the germline V gene are SQVTM and ANQGSEA. The CDR3 has 13 residues.

This clonotype has ten or more counts. The chain recombines TRBV27 with TRBJ2-1; 14 bases are shared with TRBD2. The CDR3 length is 16 residues. The ends lost 5 bases at V and 6 bases at J; junction bases unmatched: 6. The germline gives CDR1 MNHEY, CDR2 SMNVEV (reference sequence). Here the CDR3 reads CASSGRTSGRINEQFF. The CDR3 coding sequence is TGTGCCAGCAGTGGAAGGACTAGCGGGAGGATCAATGAGCAGTTCTTC.

This clonotype was seen repeatedly, ten times or more. The V call is TRBV5-1, the J call TRBJ2-1; 9 nucleotides align to TRBD2. Germline V gene lookup returns CDR1 SGHRS and CDR2 YFSETQ. V was clipped by 0 bases and J by 0 bases; unmatched bases: 7. The CDR3 contains 18 residues. CDR3 amino acids: CASSLDSGSPLSYNEQFF. The CDR3 DNA reads TGCGCCAGCAGCTTGGATAGCGGGAGCCCACTCTCCTACAATGAGCAGTTCTTC.

This clonotype was found many times. The chain combines TRBV7-9 with TRBJ2-5; maybe TRBD1 (5 bases). CDR1 and CDR2 (germline): SEHNR, FQNEAQ (reference sequence). The CDR3 runs 14 residues. V was trimmed by 5 bases and J by 1 base, leaving 11 bases between them. The CDR3 sequence is CASSRFDSQETQYF. The CDR3 coding sequence is TGTGCCAGCAGCCGATTCGACAGCCAAGAGACCCAGTACTTC. Complete variable domain (other parts from reference TRBV7-9 and TRBJ2-5): DTGVSQNPRHKITKRGQNVTFRCDPISEHNRLYWYRQTLGQGPEFLTYFQNEAQLEKSRLLSDRFSAERPKGSFSTLEIQRTEQGDSAMYLCASSRFDSQETQYFGPGTRLLVL.

This clonotype was counted only a few times. The V and J genes are TRBV7-9 and TRBJ2-3; the D gene is possibly TRBD2 (5 bases). CDR3 length: 14 amino acids. V was cut by 1 base and J by 6 bases, with 11 bases left in between. Germline V gene sequence: CDR1 SEHNR, CDR2 FQNEAQ (reference sequence). CDR3 in DNA: TGTGCCAGCAGCTTAGAAGGACCGGGGGATACGCAGTATTTT. It encodes CASSLEGPGDTQYF.